The next 5 T cell receptor beta chains were all read from a single sample in a study of spatial heterogeneity in lung cancer. Antigens of these TCRs are unknown. The sample's time point: sample taken at primary tumor resection. TCRdb re-called the 5' RACE reads through MiXCR, storing one row per CDR3 protein. This table has some 11,000 distinct CDR3 sequences, approximately 8% appearing once. Study observations and caveats: Tracking of tumor mutation counts was seen in expanded intratumoral alpha and beta TCR counts.

This material consisted of lung tumor tissue, taken at surgery. These receptors were taken from a female donor with early-stage non-small cell lung cancer.

This clonotype came up many times. The chain carries TRBV20-1 and TRBJ1-1, with unresolved D. The CDR3 is made up of 14 amino acids. The V end lost 5 bases, the J end lost 3 bases, and 16 bases lay between the germline ends. Germline V gives CDR1 DFQATT, CDR2 SNEGSKA (reference sequence). This CDR3 is CSASRLRRDTEAFF. The CDR3 DNA sequence: TGCAGTGCTTCCAGATTAAGACGGGACACTGAAGCTTTCTTT.

This clonotype rates as medium-sized. V usage is TRBV12-3 or TRBV12-4 and J usage is TRBJ1-5; 10 bases are shared with TRBD1. Trimming removed 4 bases from V and 0 bases from J; junction bases left unmatched: 6. This CDR3 is built from 17 residues. The CDR3 nucleotides read TGTGCCAGCAGTTCCCGACAGGGGGCGAATAGCAATCAGCCCCAGCATTTT. Translating gives CASSSRQGANSNQPQHF.

This clonotype is medium-sized (0.01 to 0.1%) in the sample. This chain links TRBV3-1 with TRBJ2-1; 7 bases line up with TRBD2. This CDR3 comprises 15 residues. V shed 1 base and J 3 bases; nucleotides not matched to a gene: 3. Germline V gives CDR1 LGHDT, CDR2 YNNKEL (reference sequence). CDR3 nucleotide sequence: TGTGCCAGCAGCCAAGGGACTAGTTACTACAATGAGCAGTTCTTC. Protein product: CASSQGTSYYNEQFF.

Sample share makes this clonotype medium-sized. This chain joins TRBV7-2 and TRBJ1-2; possibly TRBD1 for D (5 bases). CDR3 length: 13 amino acids. V lost 8 bases to trimming and J lost 8 bases, with 18 bases between them. The germline V gene encodes CDR1 SGHTA and CDR2 FQGNSA. The CDR3 DNA is TGTGCCAGCGCCTTTACGGGGCCAGGGGGCTACACCTTC. Protein: CASAFTGPGGYTF.

This clonotype was observed at least ten times. The chain links TRBV5-1 to TRBJ2-7; D gene uncertain. Trimming left V 4 bases short and J 7 bases short, with 12 bases between. The CDR3 has 12 residues. Germline V CDR1 and CDR2: SGHRS, YFSETQ. The CDR3 bases are TGCGCCAGCAGCCTGGACCTCAATGAGCAGTACTTC. This sequence encodes CASSLDLNEQYF.